The 4 T cell receptor beta chains presented below share a single source sample, sequenced in a study of OX40 agonist ivuxolimab in advanced cancers. Some clones are missing from TCRdb's copy, which holds only in-frame ones; the method was immunoSEQ multiplex PCR. The sample carries 90,000 to 100,000 clones, 80% to 90% recorded once. This material consisted of CD4+ or CD8+ T cells sorted from blood, taken in a trial of the OX40 agonist ivuxolimab. The source is an adult with an advanced solid tumor such as melanoma, head and neck, liver or kidney cancer.

This chain connects TRBV30 to TRBJ2-2, with D possibly matching TRBD1 (6 bases). There are 17 residues in the CDR3. Germline-derived CDR1 and CDR2 are GTSNPN and SVGIG (reference sequence). V was trimmed by 0 bases and J by 3 bases, leaving 17 bases between them. The CDR3 DNA sequence: TGTGCCTGGAGTGTACGCGGCTGGAGGACAGACACCGGGGAGCTGTTTTTT. This encodes CAWSVRGWRTDTGELFF.

This chain connects TRBV19 to TRBJ1-1; D not certain. Germline CDR1 is LNHDA and CDR2 is SQIVND (reference sequence). The V end was cut by 6 bases, the J end by 1 base, with 9 bases between. The CDR3 runs to 13 residues. The CDR3 DNA sequence: TGTGCCAGTAGAAGACAAGAGAACACTGAAGCTTTCTTT. Its translation is CASRRQENTEAFF.

As concerns this clone: Compared with germline, one end of the junction differs, possibly owing to a read error. The CDR3 sequence: CASSGTGGKQPQHF. In DNA, the CDR3 is TGTGCCAGTAGTGGTACAGGGGGCAAGCAGCCCCAGCATTTT. The V call is TRBV19, the J call TRBJ1-5, with 9 positions matching TRBD1. This CDR3 is 14 amino acids long. Germline CDR1 reads LNHDA; CDR2 reads SQIVND (reference sequence).

V and J are TRBV5-4 and TRBJ1-3; 7 nucleotides agree with TRBD1. Germline values: CDR1 SGHNT, CDR2 YYREEE (reference sequence). The ends lost 4 bases at V and 6 bases at J; junction bases unmatched: 7. The CDR3 length is 14 residues. The CDR3 is CASSLDRAANTIYF. The CDR3 region has the DNA TGTGCCAGCAGCCTCGACAGGGCGGCAAACACCATATATTTT.